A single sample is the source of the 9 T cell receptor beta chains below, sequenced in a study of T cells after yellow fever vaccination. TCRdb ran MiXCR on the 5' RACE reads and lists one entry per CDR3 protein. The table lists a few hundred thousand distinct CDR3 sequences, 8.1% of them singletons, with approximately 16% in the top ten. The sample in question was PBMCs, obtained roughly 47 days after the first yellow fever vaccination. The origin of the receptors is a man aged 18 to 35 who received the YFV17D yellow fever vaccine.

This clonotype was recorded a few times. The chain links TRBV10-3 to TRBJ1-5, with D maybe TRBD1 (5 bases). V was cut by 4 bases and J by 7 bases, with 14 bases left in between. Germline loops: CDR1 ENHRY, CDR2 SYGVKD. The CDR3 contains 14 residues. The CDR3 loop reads CAISAPGPYQPQHF. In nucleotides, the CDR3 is TGTGCCATCAGTGCGCCGGGACCATACCAGCCCCAGCATTTT.

The CDR3 spells CSALTGYGYTF. The CDR3 DNA follows: TGCAGTGCTTTGACAGGCTATGGCTACACCTTC. The rearrangement joins TRBV20-1 to TRBJ1-2; the D gene is possibly TRBD1 (6 bases). V was pared by 5 bases and J by 4 bases, with 8 bases between. CDR1 and CDR2 from the germline V gene are DFQATT and SNEGSKA (reference sequence). The length of the CDR3 is 11 residues.

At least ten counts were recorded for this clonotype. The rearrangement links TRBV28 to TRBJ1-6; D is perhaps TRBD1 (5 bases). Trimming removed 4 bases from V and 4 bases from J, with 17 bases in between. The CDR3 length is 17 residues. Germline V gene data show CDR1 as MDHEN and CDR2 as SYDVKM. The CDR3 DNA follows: TGTGCCAGCAGTTCCCTCTGGAAGGGACGGTATAATTCACCCCTCCACTTT. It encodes CASSSLWKGRYNSPLHF.

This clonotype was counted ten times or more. The CDR3: CASSSFPRSEQYV. The CDR3 bases are TGTGCCAGCAGTTCCTTTCCCCGCAGCGAGCAGTACGTC. The genes are TRBV6-5 and TRBJ2-7; D unclear. Germline V gene lookup returns CDR1 MNHEY and CDR2 SVGAGI. The CDR3 runs to 13 residues. V lost 4 bases and J 6 bases, leaving 13 bases between the germline ends.

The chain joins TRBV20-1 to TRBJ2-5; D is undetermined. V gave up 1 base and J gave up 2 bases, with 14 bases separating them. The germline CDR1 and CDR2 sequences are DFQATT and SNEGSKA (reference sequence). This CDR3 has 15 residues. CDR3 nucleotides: TGCAGTGCTAGAGGGTATGGGGAACCACAAGAGACCCAGTACTTC. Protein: CSARGYGEPQETQYF.

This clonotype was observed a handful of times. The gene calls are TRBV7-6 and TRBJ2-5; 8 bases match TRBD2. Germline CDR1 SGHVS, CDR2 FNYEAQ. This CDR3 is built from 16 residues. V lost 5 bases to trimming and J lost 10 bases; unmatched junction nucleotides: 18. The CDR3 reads CASSQQGLAIRGGQYF. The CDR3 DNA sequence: TGTGCCAGCAGCCAGCAGGGGCTAGCGATCCGGGGGGGCCAGTACTTC.

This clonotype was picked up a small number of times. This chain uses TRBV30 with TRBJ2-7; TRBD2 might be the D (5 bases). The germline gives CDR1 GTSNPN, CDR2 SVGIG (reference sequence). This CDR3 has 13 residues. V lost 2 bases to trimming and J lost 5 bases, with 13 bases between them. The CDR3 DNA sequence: TGTGCCTGGAGTTTGTCCGGGCGGGACGAGCAGTACTTC. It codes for CAWSLSGRDEQYF.

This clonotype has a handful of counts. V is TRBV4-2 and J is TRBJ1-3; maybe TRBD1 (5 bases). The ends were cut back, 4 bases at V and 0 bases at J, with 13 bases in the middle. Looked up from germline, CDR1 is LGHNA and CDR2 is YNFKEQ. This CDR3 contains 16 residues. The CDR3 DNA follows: TGTGCCAGCAGCCGGGTTCGACAGTTCTCTGGAAACACCATATATTTT. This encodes CASSRVRQFSGNTIYF.

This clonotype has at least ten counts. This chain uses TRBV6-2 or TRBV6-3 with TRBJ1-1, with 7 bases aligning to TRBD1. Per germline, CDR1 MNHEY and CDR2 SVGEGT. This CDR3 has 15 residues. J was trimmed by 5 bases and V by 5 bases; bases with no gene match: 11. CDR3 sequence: CASSGRQGVGTEAFF. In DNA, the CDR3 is TGTGCCAGCAGTGGCCGACAGGGCGTTGGAACTGAAGCTTTCTTT.